A single sample gave rise to the 22 T cell receptor beta chains below, sequenced in a study of human T cells and chemical hapten exposure. Total RNA was extracted from unfractionated whole blood. Individual cDNA molecules in this library carried unique molecular identifiers. TCRdb ran MiXCR on the reads and lists one entry per CDR3 protein. The sample consists of about 120,000 distinct CDR3 sequences, around 9% of them appearing once. Sequenced: whole blood. The receptors originated from a human donor in good health. Some clones in this sample may be carry-over from other donors' samples.

This clonotype was counted only a few times. The chain joins TRBV5-1 to TRBJ2-7, with 7 positions matching TRBD2. Looked up from germline, CDR1 is SGHRS and CDR2 is YFSETQ. The CDR3 totals 15 residues. V dropped 2 bases and J dropped 2; count of bases not matched to a gene: 7. The CDR3 loop reads CASSFTGGSPYEQYF. CDR3 in DNA: TGCGCCAGCAGCTTTACTGGCGGGAGCCCCTACGAGCAGTACTTC.

This clonotype occurred a few times. V and J are TRBV29-1 and TRBJ1-2; no firm D call. CDR1 is SQVTM and CDR2 is ANQGSEA in the germline V gene. The CDR3 spans 11 residues. V lost 6 bases and J 13 bases, leaving 18 bases between the germline ends. The CDR3 DNA reads TGCAGCGTCCCGCGGGGTCCGTTCCGCACCTTC. This codes for CSVPRGPFRTF.

The V gene is TRBV6-2 or TRBV6-3, the J gene TRBJ1-1; D is unresolved. CDR1 and CDR2 from the germline V gene are MNHEY and SVGEGT. This CDR3 is built from 18 residues. Trimming took 0 bases from V and 0 from J, leaving 17 bases between them. The CDR3 is CASSYSLFLRRMNTEAFF. CDR3 bases: TGTGCCAGCAGTTACTCCCTTTTTTTGAGACGAATGAACACTGAAGCTTTCTTT.

This clonotype was seen a few times. The chain carries TRBV20-1 and TRBJ1-2; D is ambiguous. Germline V gene lookup returns CDR1 DFQATT and CDR2 SNEGSKA (reference sequence). V lost 0 bases, J lost 4 bases, and 9 bases lay in between. The CDR3 consists of 13 residues. The CDR3 nucleotides read TGCAGTGCTAGAGACCGGAACCTCTATGGCTACACCTTC. Translated, it gives CSARDRNLYGYTF.

This chain links TRBV4-3 with TRBJ2-3; D unresolved. V gave up 1 base and J gave up 0 bases, with 11 bases separating them. CDR3 size: 16 residues. The germline V gene encodes CDR1 LGHNA and CDR2 YSLEER. CDR3 nucleotide sequence: TGCGCCAGCAGCCAAGTGACTTCCTCTAGCACAGATACGCAGTATTTT. This gives the protein CASSQVTSSSTDTQYF.

The sample holds a few counts of this clonotype. The chain recombines TRBV28 with TRBJ2-7; D may be TRBD1 (6 bases). Trimming pared 4 bases from V and 4 bases from J, leaving 26 bases between. The CDR3 loop spans 18 amino acids. The germline V gene has CDR1 MDHEN and CDR2 SYDVKM. CDR3 bases: TGTGCCAGCAGTTATCGGACAGTCACATACCTTCTTCCGTACGAGCAGTACTTC. It encodes CASSYRTVTYLLPYEQYF.

This clonotype was observed a handful of times. This chain links TRBV12-3 or TRBV12-4 with TRBJ2-7; TRBD1 matches at 7 bases. The CDR3 covers 13 residues. V was clipped by 6 bases and J by 2 bases; unmatched bases: 4. The chain's CDR3 is CASRRDSAYEQYF. The CDR3 DNA reads TGTGCCAGCAGACGGGACAGCGCCTACGAGCAGTACTTC.

This chain uses TRBV7-6 with TRBJ1-6; 8 bases match TRBD1. Germline CDR1 and CDR2: SGHVS and FNYEAQ. The CDR3 has 14 amino acids. With 5 bases clipped from V and 9 bases from J, the junction kept 6 bases outside the gene matches. CDR3: CASSPGQGGSPLHF. The DNA for the CDR3 is TGTGCCAGCAGCCCCGGACAGGGAGGTTCACCCCTCCACTTT.

At least ten counts were recorded for this clonotype. This chain uses TRBV20-1 with TRBJ1-2, with 8 bases matching TRBD1. V was pared by 1 base and J by 7 bases, with 2 bases of the junction left unmatched. Germline V gene lookup returns CDR1 DFQATT and CDR2 SNEGSKA (reference sequence). The CDR3 has 12 residues. The CDR3 sequence: CSARGTGSGYTF. As DNA, the CDR3 is TGCAGTGCTAGAGGGACAGGGAGTGGCTACACCTTC.

V is TRBV19 and J is TRBJ2-2; 10 bases match TRBD1. Germline CDR1 is LNHDA and CDR2 is SQIVND (reference sequence). The CDR3 is 17 residues long. Unmatched junction bases numbered 13, after V lost 8 bases and J lost 4 bases. The CDR3 DNA sequence: TGTGCCAGTCGGTTTGACAGGGGGCTAATTGGCACCGGGGAGCTGTTTTTT. The encoded protein is CASRFDRGLIGTGELFF.

The V and J genes are TRBV7-7 and TRBJ2-2; D is tentatively TRBD1 or TRBD2 (5 bases each). This CDR3 has 13 residues. Trimming took 6 bases from V and 4 from J, leaving 9 bases between them. Looked up from germline, CDR1 is SSHAT and CDR2 is FNYEAQ (reference sequence). The CDR3 DNA is TGTGCCAGCAGTCGGGGCGGCACCGGGGAGCTGTTTTTT. It specifies CASSRGGTGELFF.

This clonotype turned up a few times. The chain combines TRBV6-6 with TRBJ2-5, with TRBD2 matching 8 bases. V lost 2 bases, J lost 4 bases, and 3 bases stayed unmatched. Germline lookup yields CDR1 MNHNY and CDR2 SVGAGI (reference sequence). The CDR3 length is 14 residues. In DNA, the CDR3 is TGTGCCAGCAGTTACCTTACTAGCGGAGAGACCCAGTACTTC. Translating gives CASSYLTSGETQYF.

The sample holds one count of this clonotype. This chain joins TRBV5-4 and TRBJ2-7; D is ambiguous. Germline loops: CDR1 SGHNT, CDR2 YYREEE (reference sequence). The CDR3 has 13 residues. V was cut by 9 bases and J by 0 bases, with 13 bases left in between. CDR3 sequence reads: CATSRRDSYEQYF. The CDR3 region has the DNA TGTGCCACCTCCCGTAGGGACTCCTACGAGCAGTACTTC.

The chain employs TRBV12-3 or TRBV12-4 and TRBJ1-1, with 9 positions matching TRBD1. This CDR3 region has 14 residues. The V segment lost 5 bases and the J segment 4 bases; nucleotides outside the gene matches: 5. The CDR3, as DNA: TGTGCCAGCAGTACCTCGACAGGGGGCACTGAAGCTTTCTTT. It yields the protein CASSTSTGGTEAFF.

This clonotype was seen a few times. J is TRBJ1-1 and V is TRBV12-3 or TRBV12-4, with 8 positions matching TRBD1. The V and J ends lost 5 bases and 3 bases, in that order; junction bases with no gene match: 2. CDR3 length: 13 amino acids. This CDR3 is CASSQGAYTEAFF. CDR3 DNA sequence: TGTGCCAGCAGTCAGGGGGCCTACACTGAAGCTTTCTTT.

V usage is TRBV2 and J usage is TRBJ2-3, with TRBD2 identical over 9 bases. J was trimmed by 8 bases and V by 3 bases; bases with no gene match: 0. The CDR3 has 12 amino acids. Germline assignment: CDR1 SNHLY and CDR2 FYNNEI. In DNA, the CDR3 is TGTGCCAGCAGTGATAGCGGGGGTACGCAGTATTTT. The encoded protein is CASSDSGGTQYF.

In its sample, this clonotype was seen a few times. The chain has TRBV12-3 or TRBV12-4 and TRBJ2-7; a possible D gene is TRBD2 (6 bases). V was trimmed by 6 bases and J by 10 bases, leaving 22 bases between them. CDR3 length equals 14 residues. CDR3 region: CASSNSGGIIRQYF. CDR3 DNA: TGTGCCAGCAGCAATAGCGGAGGTATTATACGACAGTACTTC.

As to this clonotype: A clone one base away is much larger, so this may be a read error. The chain joins TRBV5-1 to TRBJ1-5; D not resolved. CDR1 is SGHRS, CDR2 YFSETQ, per germline. The CDR3 runs to 15 residues. The ends were cut back, 4 bases at V and 4 bases at J, with 15 bases in the middle. The CDR3 is CASSREVGWNQPQHF. CDR3 coding DNA: TGCGCCAGCAGCCGGGAAGTCGGATGGAATCAGCCCCAGCATTTT.

Many counts were recorded for this clonotype. The chain couples TRBV5-6 to TRBJ1-4; D is undetermined. The CDR3 extends over 15 amino acids. Trimming shortened V by 4 bases and J by 6 bases, and 16 bases separated the two germline ends. From germline, CDR1 is SGHDT and CDR2 YYEEEE. The CDR3 coding sequence is TGTGCCAGCAGCAATCGCTGGGGTGATCATGAAAAACTGTTTTTT. Amino acids: CASSNRWGDHEKLFF.

This chain uses TRBV5-4 with TRBJ2-7; 10 bases fit TRBD1. This CDR3 is 15 amino acids long. V was clipped by 3 bases and J by 7 bases; unmatched bases: 10. Germline CDR1 and CDR2: SGHNT and YYREEE (reference sequence). CDR3 sequence: CASSWGTGAAGEQYF. CDR3 bases: TGTGCCAGCAGCTGGGGGACAGGGGCGGCGGGGGAGCAGTACTTC.

This clonotype showed up just a few times. The V and J genes are TRBV10-3 and TRBJ2-5, with 9 bases lining up with TRBD2. The germline V gene has CDR1 ENHRY and CDR2 SYGVKD. The CDR3 spans 16 residues. J was trimmed by 3 bases and V by 2 bases; bases with no gene match: 7. CDR3 region: CAISEEAGGVKETQYF. CDR3 nucleotide sequence: TGTGCCATCAGTGAGGAAGCGGGGGGCGTCAAAGAGACCCAGTACTTC.

This clonotype was counted ten times or more. The rearrangement joins TRBV4-1 to TRBJ2-7; possibly TRBD2 for D (5 bases). The CDR3 is 14 residues long. Germline V CDR1 and CDR2: MGHRA, YSYEKL. Trimming removed 4 bases at V and 5 bases at J, with 15 bases between. CDR3 bases: TGCGCCAGCAGCCCGTTGGGCTTGAGGGACGAGCAGTACTTC. Amino acid sequence: CASSPLGLRDEQYF.